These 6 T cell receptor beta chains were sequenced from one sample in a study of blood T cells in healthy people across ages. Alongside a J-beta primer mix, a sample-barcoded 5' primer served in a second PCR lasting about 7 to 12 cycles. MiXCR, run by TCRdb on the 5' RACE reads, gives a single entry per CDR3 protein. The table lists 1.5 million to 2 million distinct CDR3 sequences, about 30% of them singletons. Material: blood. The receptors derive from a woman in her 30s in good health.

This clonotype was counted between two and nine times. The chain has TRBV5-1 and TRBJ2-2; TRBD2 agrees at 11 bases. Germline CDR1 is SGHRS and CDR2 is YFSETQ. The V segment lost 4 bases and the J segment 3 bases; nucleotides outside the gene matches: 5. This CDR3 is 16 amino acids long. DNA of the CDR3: TGCGCCAGCAGCGCGGGGACTAGCGGCGACACCGGGGAGCTGTTTTTT. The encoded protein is CASSAGTSGDTGELFF.

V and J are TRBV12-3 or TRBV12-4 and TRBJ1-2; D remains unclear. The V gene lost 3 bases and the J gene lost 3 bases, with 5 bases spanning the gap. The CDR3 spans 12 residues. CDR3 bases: TGTGCCAGCAGTTTCAAGGACTATGGCTACACCTTC. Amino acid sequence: CASSFKDYGYTF.

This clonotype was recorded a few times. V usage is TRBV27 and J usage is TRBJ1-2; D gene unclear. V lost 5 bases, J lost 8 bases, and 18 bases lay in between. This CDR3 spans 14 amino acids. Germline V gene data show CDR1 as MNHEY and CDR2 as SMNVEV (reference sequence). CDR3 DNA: TGTGCCAGCAGTCCGAGGGCTCTTGCTCGGGGCTACACCTTC. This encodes CASSPRALARGYTF.

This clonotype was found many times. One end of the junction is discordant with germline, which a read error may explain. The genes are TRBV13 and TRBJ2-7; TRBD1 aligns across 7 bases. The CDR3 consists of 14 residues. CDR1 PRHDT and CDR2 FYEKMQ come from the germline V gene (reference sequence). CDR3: CAISLRQGPYEQYF. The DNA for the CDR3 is TGTGCCATCAGCCTAAGACAGGGACCCTACGAGCAGTACTTC.

The CDR3 bases are TGTGCCATCACGCAGGAGGGCCTTTATGAGCAGTTCTTC. Its translation: CAITQEGLYEQFF. The chain recombines TRBV7-9 with TRBJ2-1, with D maybe TRBD2 (6 bases). The CDR3 length is 13 residues. The germline gives CDR1 SEHNR, CDR2 FQNEAQ (reference sequence). V lost 10 bases and J lost 8, with 18 bases in between.

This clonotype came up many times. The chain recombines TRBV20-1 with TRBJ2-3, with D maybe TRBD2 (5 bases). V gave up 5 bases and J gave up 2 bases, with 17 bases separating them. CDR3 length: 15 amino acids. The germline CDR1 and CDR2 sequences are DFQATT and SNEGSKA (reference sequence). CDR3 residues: CSASKGGPFTDTQYF. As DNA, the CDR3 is TGCAGTGCTTCCAAGGGCGGGCCGTTCACAGATACGCAGTATTTT.